These T cell receptor beta chains were read from a single sample in a study of CD8 T cell repertoires and HIV-1 epitope variants. These receptors are not linked to any known antigen. Generated by immunoSEQ multiplex PCR, the TCRdb table keeps only in-frame clones and is missing some. The profile shows 4,500 to 6,000 clones, around 67% of them singletons. The specimen was cultured CD8+ T cells derived from PBMCs. The receptors here all came from a male donor with HIV. Both conserved end residues are part of each CDR3. A D gene is named only where the DNA matches it firmly. Clone size is stated in some rows and not others, as once, few, many or a class when expanded.

>NA|TRBV6-6|TRBJ1-5|few
TGTGCCAGCAGTTACACCCATCAGCCCCAGCATTTT
CASSYTHQPQHF
>TRBD1|TRBV19|TRBJ1-4|few
TGTGCCAGTAGTACACAAACGGACAGGACGATGCGGGAAAAACTGTTTTTT
CASSTQTDRTMREKLFF
>NA|TRBV14|TRBJ2-7|NA
TGTGCCAGCAGCCAAGACCTCTACGAGCAGTACTTC
CASSQDLYEQYF
>NA|TRBV25-1|TRBJ1-2|few
TGTGCCAGCAGTGATCCGACTGAGGACTATGGCTACACCTTC
CASSDPTEDYGYTF
>NA|TRBV7-6|TRBJ2-5|NA
TGTGCCAGCAGCTTAGGGGGGTCGGCAGAAGAGACCCAGTACTTC
CASSLGGSAEETQYF
>TRBD1|TRBV4-3|TRBJ1-2|once
TGCGCCAGCAGCCAAGATGGGGGGACAGGGGGATATGGCTACACCTTC
CASSQDGGTGGYGYTF
>NA|TRBV4-1|TRBJ2-5|NA
TGCGCCAGCAGCAGCCCCACCGACGGGGAGACCCAGTACTTC
CASSSPTDGETQYF
>NA|TRBV5-4|TRBJ2-5|NA
TGTGCCAGTTGGGACACACAAGAGACCCAGTACTTC
CASWDTQETQYF
>NA|TRBV9|TRBJ2-5|NA
TGTGCCAGCAGCGTAGTTGACAGCCAAGAGACCCAGTACTTC
CASSVVDSQETQYF
>NA|TRBV28|TRBJ2-3|NA
TGTGCCAGCAGTCCCGGGGCAGGGGCCACAGATACGCAGTATTTT
CASSPGAGATDTQYF
>TRBD1|TRBV12-5|TRBJ2-1|NA
TGTGCTAGTGCCACGGAGGGGACAGGGGCATTATACAATGAGCAGTTCTTC
CASATEGTGALYNEQFF
>NA|TRBV27|TRBJ2-3|once
TGTGCCAGCAGTTTATCGATCACAGACTACACTAGCACAGATACGCAGTATTTT
CASSLSITDYTSTDTQYF
>TRBD2|TRBV10-3|TRBJ2-3|NA
TGTGCCATCAGTGATCTCTTTAGCGGGAGGGAAGAATCCACAGATACGCAGTATTTT
CAISDLFSGREESTDTQYF
>NA|TRBV2|TRBJ1-4|NA
TGTGCCAGCAGTATGGGCTCACAGAGAAGGGATGAAAAACTGTTTTTT
CASSMGSQRRDEKLFF
>TRBD1|TRBV7-4|TRBJ2-7|few
TGTGCCAGCGCAACAGGGGACGAGCAGTACTTC
CASATGDEQYF
>NA|TRBV6-1|TRBJ1-1|NA
TGTGCCAGCAGTGAAACCAACCGGCTGGGTTTCTTT
CASSETNRLGFF
>TRBD2|TRBV7-9|TRBJ2-1|NA
TGTGCCAGCAGCTTAGCGACTAGCGGGAGATCTTTTTATAGTGAGCAGTTCTTC
CASSLATSGRSFYSEQFF
>NA|TRBV5-4|TRBJ2-1|NA
TGTGCCAGCAGCCGACAGGAGAGCTCCTACAATGAGCAGTTCTTC
CASSRQESSYNEQFF
>NA|TRBV7-9|TRBJ2-5|NA
TGTGCCAGCAGCGCGGAGGAGACCCAGTACTTC
CASSAEETQYF
>NA|TRBV7-3|TRBJ2-1|NA
TGTGCCAGCAGCCCGGGGCAGTACAATGAGCAGTTCTTC
CASSPGQYNEQFF
>NA|TRBV9|TRBJ1-1|once
TGTGCCAGCAGCCCCCCCAGGGCCGGGGGGCAAGCTTTCTTT
CASSPPRAGGQAFF
>NA|TRBV2|TRBJ1-4|NA
TGTGCCAGCAGTGAGGGCAGGGCTAATGAAAAACTGTTTTTT
CASSEGRANEKLFF
>NA|TRBV6-1|TRBJ2-3|NA
TGTGCCAGCAGTGAATTCTTTCTACCAGATACGCAGTATTTT
CASSEFFLPDTQYF
>NA|TRBV11-1|TRBJ2-1|NA
TGTGCCAGCAGCTTAATGCAGGGGATAGAGTACAATGAGCAGTTCTTC
CASSLMQGIEYNEQFF
>NA|TRBV5-4|TRBJ2-6|NA
TGTGCCAGTGGGGGAGGTACTCGGAACTCTGGGGCCAACGTCCTGACTTTC
CASGGGTRNSGANVLTF
>NA|TRBV30|TRBJ2-2|NA
TGTGCCTGGAGGGTGGACACCGGGGAGCTGTTTTTT
CAWRVDTGELFF
>NA|TRBV5-6|TRBJ1-4|NA
TGTGCCAGCAGCCCCCGAACCGAAAAACTGTTTTTT
CASSPRTEKLFF
>NA|TRBV7-9|TRBJ1-6|NA
TGTGCCAGCAGCTTAAATTCACCCCTCCACTTT
CASSLNSPLHF
>TRBD1|TRBV7-2|TRBJ2-3|medium-sized
TGTGCCAGCAGCCCAGGACAGGGCAACACAGATACGCAGTATTTT
CASSPGQGNTDTQYF
>TRBD2|TRBV4-2|TRBJ2-3|NA
TGTGCCAGCCGAAACCTTAGCGGGGGGACAGATACGCAGTATTTT
CASRNLSGGTDTQYF
>TRBD1|TRBV6-5|TRBJ2-7|NA
TGTGCCAGCAGTTACCGGACAGGCTCCTACGAGCAGTACTTC
CASSYRTGSYEQYF
>NA|TRBV5-6|TRBJ1-1|NA
TGTGCCAGCAGCTTGGGGGAATCCGTCCCTGAAGCTTTCTTT
CASSLGESVPEAFF
>NA|TRBV29-1|TRBJ2-1|NA
TGCAGCGTTGTTCGCCCGTCCTACAATGAGCAGTTCTTC
CSVVRPSYNEQFF
>NA|TRBV5-1|TRBJ2-7|few
TGCGCCAGCAGCTTGGCCGGCGAGCAGTACTTC
CASSLAGEQYF
>TRBD1|TRBV28|TRBJ2-7|NA
TGTGCCAGCAGCCAATCGACAGGGCAAAAATTCTACGAGCAGTACTTC
CASSQSTGQKFYEQYF
>TRBD1|TRBV5-4|TRBJ2-2|NA
TGTGCCAGCAGTTATAACAGGGGAAGCGGGGAGCTGTTTTTT
CASSYNRGSGELFF
>TRBD2|TRBV25-1|TRBJ2-1|NA
TGTGCCAGCATGACTAGCGGGTTAGATGAGCAGTTCTTC
CASMTSGLDEQFF
>NA|TRBV5-6|TRBJ1-2|once
TGTGCCAGCAGCTTGGGATTTCAGGATGTAGGCGACTATGGCTACACCTTC
CASSLGFQDVGDYGYTF
>NA|TRBV5-1|TRBJ1-1|few
TGCGCCAGCAGCCCCTTGGAGGGGACTGAAGCTTTCTTT
CASSPLEGTEAFF
>NA|TRBV27|TRBJ2-7|NA
TGTGCCAGCAGTCTGAGGCCGGAGACCTACGAGCAGTACTTC
CASSLRPETYEQYF
>NA|TRBV6-6|TRBJ2-7|NA
TGTGCCAGCAGTTCAGATGTCTCGGCCTACGAGCAGTACTTC
CASSSDVSAYEQYF
>NA|TRBV9|TRBJ2-7|NA
TGTGCCAGCAGCGGGAGGCCCGGTGAAAGATTTTCCTACGAGCAGTACTTC
CASSGRPGERFSYEQYF
>NA|TRBV5-1|TRBJ2-1|NA
TGCGCCAGCAGCTTGGGAAGGGGGGACCCCAAATACAATGAGCAGTTCTTC
CASSLGRGDPKYNEQFF
>NA|TRBV10-3|TRBJ1-1|NA
TGTGCCATCCATGGGGGGGGGAACACTGAAGCTTTCTTT
CAIHGGGNTEAFF
>TRBD2|TRBV28|TRBJ2-1|NA
TGTGCCAGCAGCCGGGGGAGCGGGGATGGGTTCTTC
CASSRGSGDGFF
>NA|TRBV7-9|TRBJ2-7|NA
TGTGCCAGCAGCTCCCCATTTGACTACGAGCAGTACTTC
CASSSPFDYEQYF
>TRBD1|TRBV28|TRBJ1-5|NA
TGTGCCAGCAGTGAGGGGACAGGGAATCAGCCCCAGCATTTT
CASSEGTGNQPQHF
>NA|TRBV27|TRBJ1-2|NA
TGTGCCAGCAGTTTAACCCTTACGACATCCTATGGCTACACCTTC
CASSLTLTTSYGYTF
>TRBD1|TRBV9|TRBJ2-4|NA
TGTGCCAGCAGTGCCATTGGACAGGGGGAAAACATTCAGTACTTC
CASSAIGQGENIQYF
>NA|TRBV7-2|TRBJ1-5|few
TGTGCCAGCAGCTCCGGGGGCCTAAGGAGCAATCAGCCCCAGCATTTT
CASSSGGLRSNQPQHF
>NA|TRBV9|TRBJ1-5|NA
TGTGCCAGCAACGTAGCAGGGGCCGACAATCAGCCCCAGCATTTT
CASNVAGADNQPQHF
>NA|TRBV28|TRBJ1-1|medium-sized
TGTGCCAGCAGTTTATTGGGCTCGGGGGAAGCTTTCTTT
CASSLLGSGEAFF
>TRBD2|TRBV28|TRBJ2-1|NA
TGTGCCAGCAGTTTGAATAGCGGGGGGACCTACAATGAGCAGTTCTTC
CASSLNSGGTYNEQFF